This T cell receptor beta chain was retrieved from a study of cytotoxic CD8 clonotypes in ibrutinib-treated CLL. Whole-study context: The patient breakdown showed approximately 11 relapsed/refractory and some 16 treatment-naive cases, with under 18 IGHV unmutated. Specimens for response were gathered following a median roughly twelve months of therapy, spanning 6 to 36. Across samples, productive templates numbered 250,000 to 300,000 and productive rearrangements reached approximately 100,000 on average.

TCRdb's copy holds only in-frame clones and misses some; the assay was immunoSEQ multiplex PCR. The table lists 33,000 or so clones, nearly 50% of them singletons. This clone was observed a few times. CDR1 and CDR2 from the germline V gene are SGHNT and YYREEE (reference sequence). This CDR3 contains 15 residues. V trimming: 4 bases; J trimming: 9 bases; junction bases outside the gene matches: 6. The clonotype was recovered from a human donor with chronic lymphocytic leukemia. The input for sequencing was PBMCs, taken before ibrutinib treatment. V and J are TRBV5-4 and TRBJ2-2; TRBD2 matches 13 bases. This CDR3 reads CASSTSGGARRELFF. The CDR3 nucleotides read TGTGCCAGCAGCACTAGCGGGGGGGCCCGTAGGGAGCTGTTTTTT.